This is a list of T cell receptor beta chains from one sample in a study of blood T cells in healthy people across ages. In TCRdb, the 5' RACE reads were re-called with MiXCR into one record per CDR3 protein. This repertoire shows roughly 1 million distinct CDR3 sequences, under 30% found once; its top ten account for approximately 0.7%. These same records also appear under a second study, on T cells of mothers and their children.

The sample taken for sequencing was blood. The receptors were sampled from a girl aged 2 to 9 in good health. Both conserved end residues are part of each CDR3. Fields, in order: CDR3 length, V gene, D gene, J gene, CDR3 protein. D genes are given only for firm matches.

19,TRBV27,TRBD2,TRBJ2-2,CASSSLFGLAGGLTGELFF
14,TRBV12-5,TRBD2,TRBJ2-7,CASGPTSGLYEQYF
14,TRBV4-1,TRBD1,TRBJ1-4,CATGTGVTNEKLFF
15,TRBV6-2/TRBV6-3,TRBD1,TRBJ2-7,CASRALTGQTYEQYF
15,TRBV15,.,TRBJ1-4,CATSRVRGTNEKLFF
17,TRBV20-1,.,TRBJ1-2,CSAPVPGHVSLVYGYTF
11,TRBV20-1,.,.,CSSPSRAEQFF
13,TRBV20-1,.,TRBJ1-6,CSARGTAISPLHF
15,TRBV20-1,TRBD2,TRBJ2-4,CSAQNSGRTGNIQYF
15,TRBV7-8,TRBD2,.,CASSSTSGFYNEQFF
15,TRBV20-1,TRBD2,TRBJ2-1,CSARDLGGAYNEQFF